The clone carrying this TCR beta chain has at least ten counts. Its cognate antigen is unknown. The sample comes from a study of T cells in Graves' hyperthyroidism and ophthalmopathy. Study-wide findings and caveats: Most thyroid clonotypes that were expanded above 0.001 also turned up in blood.

The TCR beta CDR3 regions underwent amplification using RNA transcripts as the source. TCR CDR3 underwent first-round RT-PCR with the HTBI primer set. From the multiplex PCR reads, TCRdb called clonotypes with MiXCR, one entry per CDR3 protein. The table records fewer than 400,000 distinct CDR3 sequences, around an eighth of them present only once. Disease duration was under 3 months in the ophthalmopathy patients, who also had a Clinical Activity Score of at least 3 and a NOSPECS grade of at least 4. Specimen: blood. The TCR originated in a man aged 45-60 years with Graves' ophthalmopathy.

CDR3 residues: CASSLNGGRSKNIQYF. In DNA, the CDR3 is TGTGCCAGCAGCTTAAACGGGGGGCGCAGCAAAAACATTCAGTACTTC. This chain connects TRBV7-9 to TRBJ2-4; D is possibly TRBD2 (7 bases). The V end lost 2 bases, the J end lost 3 bases, and 14 bases lay between the germline ends. The CDR3 runs to 16 residues. Germline-derived CDR1 and CDR2 are SEHNR and FQNEAQ (reference sequence).